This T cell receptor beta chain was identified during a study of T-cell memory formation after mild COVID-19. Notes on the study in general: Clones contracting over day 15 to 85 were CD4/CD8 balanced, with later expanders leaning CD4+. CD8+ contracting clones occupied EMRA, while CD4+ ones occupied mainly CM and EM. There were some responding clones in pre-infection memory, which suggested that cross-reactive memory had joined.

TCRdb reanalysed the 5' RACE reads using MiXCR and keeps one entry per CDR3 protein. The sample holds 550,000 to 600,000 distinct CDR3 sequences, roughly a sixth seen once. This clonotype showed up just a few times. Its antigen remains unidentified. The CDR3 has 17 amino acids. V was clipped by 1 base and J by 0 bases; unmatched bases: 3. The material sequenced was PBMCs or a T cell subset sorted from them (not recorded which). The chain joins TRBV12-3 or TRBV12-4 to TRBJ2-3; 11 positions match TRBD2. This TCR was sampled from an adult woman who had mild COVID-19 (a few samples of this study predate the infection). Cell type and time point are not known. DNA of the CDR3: TGTGCCAGCAGTTTAGGTGGGACTAGCGGCAGCACAGATACGCAGTATTTT. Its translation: CASSLGGTSGSTDTQYF.